These 6 T cell receptor beta chains were all obtained from the same sample, sequenced in a study of T cells in Graves' hyperthyroidism and ophthalmopathy. TCR beta CDR3 region amplification was performed from RNA transcripts. TCR CDR3 underwent first-round RT-PCR with the HTBI primer set. From the multiplex PCR reads, TCRdb called clonotypes with MiXCR, one entry per CDR3 protein. The table has some 270,000 distinct CDR3 sequences, approximately 25% seen once; the top ten hold approximately 35%. Sequencing was carried out using blood. These receptors were taken from a woman aged 40 to 50 with Graves' ophthalmopathy.

The chain employs TRBV5-1 and TRBJ1-1; 9 bases are shared with TRBD1. CDR3 length: 16 residues. Looked up from germline, CDR1 is SGHRS and CDR2 is YFSETQ. V lost 7 bases, J lost 0 bases, and 10 bases stayed unmatched. The CDR3 spells CASARTGALMNTEAFF. The DNA for the CDR3 is TGCGCCAGCGCCCGGACAGGGGCACTGATGAACACTGAAGCTTTCTTT.

This clonotype has a count of ten or more. A clone one base away is much larger, so this may be a read error. V usage is TRBV28 and J usage is TRBJ1-5; no definite D call. The CDR3 sequence is 15 residues long. Germline values: CDR1 MDHEN, CDR2 SYDVKM. This CDR3 is CTSSSGRSGNQPQHF. The CDR3 coding sequence is TGTACCAGCAGTTCCGGCAGATCGGGCAATCAGCCCCAGCATTTT. Together with reference TRBV28 and TRBJ1-5, the CDR3 gives the full variable domain: DVKVTQSSRYLVKRTGEKVFLECVQDMDHENMFWYRQDPGLGLRLIYFSYDVKMKEKGDIPEGYSVSREKKERFSLILESASTNQTSMYLCTSSSGRSGNQPQHFGDGTRLSIL.

This clonotype has a count of ten or more. The chain carries TRBV6-5 and TRBJ1-1; D remains unclear. Germline CDR1 is MNHEY and CDR2 is SVGAGI. Trimming left V 7 bases short and J 0 bases short, with 12 bases between. The length of the CDR3 is 14 residues. The chain's CDR3 is CASMVAGMNTEAFF. DNA for the CDR3: TGTGCCAGCATGGTGGCAGGAATGAACACTGAAGCTTTCTTT.

This clonotype was detected ten times or more. The chain recombines TRBV28 with TRBJ2-7; 12 bases match TRBD2. Germline V gives CDR1 MDHEN, CDR2 SYDVKM. V shed 10 bases and J 4 bases; nucleotides not matched to a gene: 5. The CDR3 totals 13 residues. CDR3 sequence reads: CATRLAGVYEQYF. The CDR3 bases are TGTGCCACTCGACTAGCGGGAGTTTACGAGCAGTACTTC.

As concerns this clonotype: At one boundary the junction diverges from the germline segment, which might be a read error. This chain links TRBV12-3 or TRBV12-4 with TRBJ1-2, with a tentative D call TRBD1 (5 bases). The CDR3 contains 15 residues. This CDR3 is CASTIEATVLYGYNF. The CDR3 region has the DNA TGTGCCAGCACTATAGAGGCGACAGTACTCTATGGCTACAACTTC.

This clonotype came up many times. The chain recombines TRBV18 with TRBJ2-5; perhaps TRBD2 as D (5 bases). The V gene's germline CDR1 is KGHSH and CDR2 LQKENI. The CDR3 is made up of 14 amino acids. V lost 3 bases to trimming and J lost 4 bases, with 12 bases between them. This CDR3 is CASSPQTGRETQYF. The CDR3 DNA reads as TGTGCCAGCTCACCTCAAACGGGGAGAGAGACCCAGTACTTC. Full variable domain (missing parts from reference TRBV18 and TRBJ2-5): NAGVMQNPRHLVRRRGQEARLRCSPMKGHSHVYWYRQLPEEGLKFMVYLQKENIIDESGMPKERFSAEFPKEGPSILRIQQVVRGDSAAYFCASSPQTGRETQYFGPGTRLLVL.